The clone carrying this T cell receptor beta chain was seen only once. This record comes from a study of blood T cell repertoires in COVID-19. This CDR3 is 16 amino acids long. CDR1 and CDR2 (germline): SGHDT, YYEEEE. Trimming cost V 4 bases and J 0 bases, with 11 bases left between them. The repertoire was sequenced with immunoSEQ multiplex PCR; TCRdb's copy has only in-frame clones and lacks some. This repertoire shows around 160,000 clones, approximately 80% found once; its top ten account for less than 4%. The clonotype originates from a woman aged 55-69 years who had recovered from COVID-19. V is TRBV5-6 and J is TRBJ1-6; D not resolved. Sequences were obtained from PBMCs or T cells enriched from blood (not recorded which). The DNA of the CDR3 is TGTGCCAGCAGCGTGACGGGGAGCTCCTATAATTCACCCCTCCACTTT. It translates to CASSVTGSSYNSPLHF.